Here is one T cell receptor (beta chain) with its context. The data belong to a study of blood T cell repertoires in COVID-19. Study-level information: Specimens from acute and convalescent COVID-19 originated in the United States, Italy and Spain. Nucleic acid was either cDNA or gDNA, and it came from T cells, B-cell-depleted T cells, or PBMCs.

Germline V gene data show CDR1 as SGHRS and CDR2 as YFSETQ. Trimming cost V 3 bases and J 4 bases; bases outside gene matches: 11. This CDR3 has 16 residues. Per the original data handling: Reference gene primer amplification gave estimated nucleated cell counts. Libraries were prepared by immunoSEQ multiplex PCR; TCRdb keeps only in-frame clonotypes and omits some of them. The DNA gave D and trimming, while V, J and clone size come from that table. The sample shows roughly 160,000 clones, roughly 80% of them seen only once. The sequence was collected from a woman of 80 years or more with acute or convalescent COVID-19. The gene calls are TRBV5-1 and TRBJ2-5, with 8 nucleotides matching TRBD1. Sequenced sample: peripheral blood. This chain's CDR3 is CASSSPDRGEGETQYF. The CDR3 DNA is TGCGCCAGCAGCTCCCCCGACAGGGGAGAGGGAGAGACCCAGTACTTC.